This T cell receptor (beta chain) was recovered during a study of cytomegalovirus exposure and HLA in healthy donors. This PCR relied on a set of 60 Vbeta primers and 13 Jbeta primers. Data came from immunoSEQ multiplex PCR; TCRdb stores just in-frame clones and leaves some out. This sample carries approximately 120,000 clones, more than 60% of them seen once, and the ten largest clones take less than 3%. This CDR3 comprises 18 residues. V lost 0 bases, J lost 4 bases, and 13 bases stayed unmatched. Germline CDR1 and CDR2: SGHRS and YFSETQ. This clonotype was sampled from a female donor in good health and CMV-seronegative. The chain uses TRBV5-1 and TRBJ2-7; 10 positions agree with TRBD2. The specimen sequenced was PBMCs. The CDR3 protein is CASSLAPKLVAGGYEQYF. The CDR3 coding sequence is TGCGCCAGCAGCTTGGCCCCGAAGTTAGTAGCGGGGGGATACGAGCAGTACTTC. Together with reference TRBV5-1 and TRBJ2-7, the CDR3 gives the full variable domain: KAGVTQTPRYLIKTRGQQVTLSCSPISGHRSVSWYQQTPGQGLQFLFEYFSETQRNKGNFPGRFSGRQFSNSRSEMNVSTLELGDSALYLCASSLAPKLVAGGYEQYFGPGTRLTVT.